Reported below is one TCR beta chain. Its matching antigen is unknown. Time point given: week 47, end of study. With topical imiquimod, each dose of the vaccine consisted of 300 ug of mutant IDH1 20-mer peptide. Eight vaccine doses were administered to patients at weeks 1, 3, 5, 7, 11, 15, 19 and 23. The data were obtained in a study of a mutant IDH1 vaccine in newly diagnosed glioma. Overall study: Treated individuals were 62.5% male and approximately 38% female, averaging about 42 years of age. Participants attended visit V12, the safety follow-up, at week 35, and then attended visit V13 at week 47. Findings and limits, study-wide: Researchers report vaccine-induced immune responses in approximately 93% of patients.

This CDR3 spans 14 amino acids. J was trimmed by 3 bases and V by 4 bases; bases with no gene match: 4. Germline lookup yields CDR1 SGHRS and CDR2 YFSETQ. Data came from immunoSEQ multiplex PCR; TCRdb stores just in-frame clones and leaves some out. The data contain tens of thousands of clones, around 60% of them singletons. The sample in question was peripheral blood mononuclear cells (PBMCs), obtained from a glioma patient whose treatment included an IDH1 peptide vaccine. The V call is TRBV5-1, the J call TRBJ2-7, with 10 bases matching TRBD1. The receptor's source is a middle-aged man with glioma. Some clones in this sample may be carry-over from other donors' samples. The CDR3 is CASSATGGNYEQYF. In DNA, the CDR3 is TGCGCCAGCAGCGCGACAGGGGGCAACTACGAGCAGTACTTC.